The rows below give T cell receptor beta chains drawn from one sample of a study of T cells in Graves' hyperthyroidism and ophthalmopathy. A single record per CDR3 protein comes from TCRdb applying MiXCR to the multiplex PCR reads. This table holds 550,000 to 650,000 distinct CDR3 sequences, 14% found once. Sample: blood. The receptor set was obtained from a woman in her thirties or forties with Graves' hyperthyroidism. Each CDR3 is given with its conserved first and last residue. D genes are given only for firm matches. Part of the rows lack a size; the others show once, few, many or a class for expanded clones.

size: many
D: NA
J: TRBJ2-7
length: 16
V: TRBV5-4
CDR3: CASSGLTRGGSYEQYF
DNA: TGTGCCAGCAGCGGATTAACTAGGGGGGGTTCCTACGAGCAGTACTTC

size: many
D: NA
J: TRBJ1-1
length: 13
V: TRBV12-3/TRBV12-4
CDR3: CASSFSLNTEAFF
DNA: TGTGCCAGCAGTTTCTCGTTGAACACTGAAGCTTTCTTT

size: NA
D: NA
J: TRBJ1-3
length: 18
V: TRBV18
CDR3: CASSPRRSTENSGNTIYF
DNA: TGTGCCAGCTCACCACGAAGGTCCACGGAGAACTCTGGAAACACCATATATTTT

size: many
D: NA
J: TRBJ1-2
length: 13
V: TRBV6-1
CDR3: CASSARENYGYTF
DNA: TGTGCCAGCAGCGCACGGGAGAACTATGGCTACACCTTC

size: NA
D: NA
J: TRBJ1-1
length: 16
V: TRBV7-9
CDR3: CPSCWHRSLRRTEAFF
DNA: TGTCCCAGCTGCTGGCACAGATCTCTTCGGAGGACTGAAGCTTTCTTT

size: many
D: NA
J: TRBJ1-4
length: 14
V: TRBV28
CDR3: CASSFRLYGEKLFF
DNA: TGTGCCAGCAGTTTTAGGCTCTACGGGGAAAAACTGTTTTTT

size: NA
D: TRBD1
J: TRBJ1-5
length: 15
V: TRBV7-9
CDR3: CASSLDGTGNQPQHF
DNA: TGTGCCAGCAGCTTAGACGGGACAGGGAATCAGCCCCAGCATTTT

size: NA
D: NA
J: TRBJ1-1
length: 13
V: TRBV9
CDR3: CASSVDGSPEAFF
DNA: TGTGCCAGCAGCGTAGATGGCAGTCCTGAAGCTTTCTTT

size: many
D: NA
J: TRBJ2-7
length: 13
V: TRBV2
CDR3: CASTLLGGGEQYF
DNA: TGTGCCAGCACCCTTCTCGGGGGAGGCGAGCAGTACTTC

size: many
D: NA
J: TRBJ1-1
length: 16
V: TRBV5-1
CDR3: CASSYGTRFANTEAFF
DNA: TGCGCCAGCAGCTATGGGACCCGATTCGCGAACACTGAAGCTTTCTTT

size: NA
D: NA
J: TRBJ2-7
length: 13
V: TRBV11-1
CDR3: CAGSVSGANEQYF
DNA: TGTGCCGGCAGCGTATCGGGTGCCAACGAGCAGTACTTC

size: NA
D: NA
J: TRBJ2-3
length: 15
V: TRBV7-9
CDR3: CASSLGVPYTDTQYF
DNA: TGTGCCAGCAGCCTCGGAGTTCCTTACACAGATACGCAGTATTTT

size: NA
D: NA
J: TRBJ2-7
length: 11
V: TRBV10-3
CDR3: CAISNSYEQYF
DNA: TGTGCCATCAGTAACTCCTACGAGCAGTACTTC

size: few
D: NA
J: TRBJ2-7
length: 12
V: TRBV4-1
CDR3: CASSLSGIEQYF
DNA: TGCGCCAGCAGCCTGTCAGGGATCGAGCAGTACTTC

size: many
D: NA
J: TRBJ1-6
length: 15
V: TRBV2
CDR3: CASSDLAGARSPLHF
DNA: TGTGCCAGCAGTGACCTTGCAGGGGCGAGATCACCCCTCCACTTT

size: many
D: TRBD2
J: TRBJ2-1
length: 14
V: TRBV29-1
CDR3: CSVGGGRTYNEQFF
DNA: TGCAGCGTGGGGGGGGGGAGAACGTACAATGAGCAGTTCTTC

size: many
D: TRBD1
J: TRBJ2-1
length: 17
V: TRBV7-9
CDR3: CASSSGYRDRGRNEQFF
DNA: TGTGCCAGCAGCTCGGGGTACCGGGACAGGGGTAGGAATGAGCAGTTCTTC

size: NA
D: TRBD2
J: TRBJ2-7
length: 16
V: TRBV2
CDR3: CAGSEGTSGKGYEQYF
DNA: TGTGCCGGCAGCGAAGGGACTAGCGGGAAAGGCTACGAGCAGTACTTC

size: many
D: NA
J: TRBJ2-1
length: 14
V: TRBV2
CDR3: CASSEDSWQGEQFF
DNA: TGTGCCAGCAGTGAGGACAGTTGGCAGGGGGAGCAGTTCTTC

size: few
D: NA
J: TRBJ1-6
length: 16
V: TRBV6-7
CDR3: CASSYSTPGEGSPLHF
DNA: TGTGCCAGCAGTTACTCGACTCCGGGGGAGGGTTCACCCCTCCACTTT

size: few
D: NA
J: TRBJ1-2
length: 14
V: TRBV20-1
CDR3: CSARSDTENYGYTF
DNA: TGCAGTGCTAGATCCGACACCGAAAACTATGGCTACACCTTC

size: few
D: NA
J: TRBJ2-5
length: 12
V: TRBV10-2
CDR3: CASRGWEETQYF
DNA: TGCGCCAGCCGGGGGTGGGAGGAGACCCAGTACTTC

size: many
D: TRBD2
J: TRBJ2-1
length: 18
V: TRBV6-2/TRBV6-3
CDR3: CASSYTGRSSGSYNEQFF
DNA: TGTGCCAGCAGTTACACGGGACGGTCTAGCGGGAGCTACAATGAGCAGTTCTTC

size: NA
D: NA
J: TRBJ2-4
length: 14
V: TRBV7-9
CDR3: CAGSLNQPKNIQYF
DNA: TGTGCCGGCAGTTTAAACCAACCCAAAAACATTCAGTACTTC

size: NA
D: NA
J: TRBJ1-2
length: 14
V: TRBV27
CDR3: CASSLWSGDYGYTF
DNA: TGTGCCAGCAGTTTATGGTCAGGGGACTATGGCTACACCTTC

size: many
D: TRBD2
J: TRBJ2-7
length: 15
V: TRBV6-1
CDR3: CASRGAGGLSYEQYF
DNA: TGTGCCAGCAGGGGGGCGGGAGGACTTTCCTACGAGCAGTACTTC

size: many
D: TRBD2
J: TRBJ2-5
length: 18
V: TRBV7-6
CDR3: CASSLVSWSASGPGAQYF
DNA: TGTGCCAGCAGCTTAGTGAGCTGGTCCGCTAGCGGCCCCGGGGCCCAGTACTTC

size: NA
D: TRBD2
J: TRBJ2-2
length: 17
V: TRBV5-1
CDR3: CASSWPSGRAGSGELFF
DNA: TGCGCCAGCAGTTGGCCCAGCGGGAGGGCCGGGTCCGGGGAGCTGTTTTTT

size: many
D: NA
J: TRBJ2-1
length: 14
V: TRBV7-2
CDR3: CASSFALDYNEQFF
DNA: TGTGCCAGCAGCTTCGCCCTAGACTACAATGAGCAGTTCTTC

size: many
D: NA
J: TRBJ2-1
length: 12
V: TRBV6-2/TRBV6-3
CDR3: CASSYSKGEQFF
DNA: TGTGCCAGCAGTTACTCTAAGGGTGAGCAGTTCTTC

size: NA
D: NA
J: TRBJ1-3
length: 16
V: TRBV24-1
CDR3: CATNKNPGHSGNTIYF
DNA: TGTGCCACCAACAAGAATCCGGGACACTCTGGAAACACCATATATTTT

size: few
D: NA
J: TRBJ2-6
length: 15
V: TRBV5-1
CDR3: CASHTGDSGSNVLTF
DNA: TGCGCCAGTCACACGGGGGACTCTGGGTCCAACGTCCTGACTTTC

size: many
D: NA
J: TRBJ2-1
length: 16
V: TRBV6-1
CDR3: CASRTDRMGNYNEQFF
DNA: TGTGCCAGCAGAACGGACCGGATGGGAAACTACAATGAGCAGTTCTTC

size: many
D: TRBD2
J: TRBJ2-3
length: 18
V: TRBV5-1
CDR3: CASRRGLAGGPTTDTQYF
DNA: TGCGCCAGCAGGCGAGGACTAGCGGGAGGGCCTACCACAGATACGCAGTATTTT

size: many
D: NA
J: TRBJ2-2
length: 13
V: TRBV7-6
CDR3: CASSIRLAGELFF
DNA: TGTGCCAGCAGCATAAGACTAGCCGGGGAGCTGTTTTTT

size: many
D: TRBD1
J: TRBJ1-6
length: 19
V: TRBV6-1
CDR3: CASSHQRGQGSSDNSPLHF
DNA: TGTGCCAGCAGTCACCAGAGGGGACAGGGGAGTTCGGATAATTCACCCCTCCACTTT

size: many
D: NA
J: TRBJ2-7
length: 15
V: TRBV5-1
CDR3: CASSLPTGSSYEQYF
DNA: TGCGCCAGCAGCTTACCGACAGGCAGCTCCTACGAGCAGTACTTC

size: NA
D: NA
J: TRBJ2-5
length: 12
V: TRBV20-1
CDR3: CARSRGGETQYF
DNA: TGCGCTAGGTCACGAGGGGGAGAGACCCAGTACTTC

size: NA
D: TRBD1
J: TRBJ2-7
length: 15
V: TRBV4-1
CDR3: CASSQDRTGNYEQYF
DNA: TGCGCCAGCAGCCAAGACCGGACAGGGAACTACGAGCAGTACTTC

size: few
D: TRBD1
J: TRBJ2-4
length: 14
V: TRBV3-1
CDR3: CASSPDRGKNIQYF
DNA: TGTGCCAGCAGCCCGGACAGGGGGAAAAACATTCAGTACTTC

size: many
D: TRBD2
J: TRBJ2-5
length: 15
V: TRBV6-1
CDR3: CASSEDRGSVGTQYF
DNA: TGTGCCAGCAGTGAAGACCGCGGGAGTGTGGGGACCCAGTACTTC

size: many
D: TRBD1
J: TRBJ2-5
length: 14
V: TRBV27
CDR3: CASRQGTGQETQYF
DNA: TGTGCCAGCAGACAAGGGACAGGGCAAGAGACCCAGTACTTC

size: few
D: NA
J: TRBJ2-5
length: 16
V: TRBV24-1
CDR3: CATSESTLGGQETQYF
DNA: TGTGCCACCAGTGAATCCACACTTGGGGGCCAAGAGACCCAGTACTTC

size: few
D: TRBD1
J: TRBJ1-1
length: 12
V: TRBV3-1
CDR3: CASSQTGQGAFF
DNA: TGTGCCAGCAGCCAGACCGGACAGGGAGCTTTCTTT